These T cell receptor beta chains were read from a single sample in a study of CD8+ T cells in alopecia areata. The method was immunoSEQ multiplex PCR; TCRdb's version includes in-frame clones alone and lacks a portion of them. The repertoire holds 95,000 to 150,000 clones, more than 40% seen once, with roughly 0.5% in the top ten. This specimen was CD4+ T cells sorted from blood, taken at week 4, from a patient treated with tofacitinib. These receptors were taken from a human donor with alopecia areata. Both conserved end residues are part of each CDR3.

>TRBJ1-1|TRBV29-1
CSVEEIAEAFF
>TRBJ2-1|TRBV4-2
CASSQVGESSYNEQFF
>TRBJ2-3|TRBV29-1
CSVEAGGGADTQYF
>TRBJ1-1|TRBV29-1
CSVQGKMNTEAFF
>TRBJ1-2|TRBV6-5
CASSYSRTGSYGYTF
>TRBJ1-2|TRBV30
CAWSRQAYGYTF
>TRBJ2-2|TRBV2
CASSRRETGELFF
>TRBJ2-3|TRBV29-1
CSVGLTQDTQYF
>TRBJ1-2|TRBV11-2
CASSSGTGASGYTF
>TRBJ1-3|TRBV4-1
CASSQAARPGSGNTIYF
>TRBJ2-2|TRBV5-1
CASSHSQGPAGELFF
>TRBJ2-7|TRBV23-1
CASSQSGRAYEQYF
>TRBJ1-2|TRBV29-1
CSVEPPGLLYGYTF
>TRBJ2-1|TRBV7-2
CASRTGGNEQFF
>TRBJ1-2|TRBV11-2
CASSRPRGTDGYTF
>TRBJ1-1|TRBV29-1
CSHVRFPNTEAFF
>TRBJ2-1|TRBV5-1
CASSQGGERDNEQFF
>TRBJ1-1|TRBV29-1
CSVTGTTLEAFF
>TRBJ2-7|TRBV29-1
CSVVPTEGSSYEQYF
>TRBJ2-1|TRBV15
CATSRDISGPQFF
>TRBJ2-7|TRBV13
CASSFGLYEQYF
>TRBJ1-1|TRBV7-9
CASSLASENTEAFF
>TRBJ2-2|TRBV5-1
CASHTNTGELFF